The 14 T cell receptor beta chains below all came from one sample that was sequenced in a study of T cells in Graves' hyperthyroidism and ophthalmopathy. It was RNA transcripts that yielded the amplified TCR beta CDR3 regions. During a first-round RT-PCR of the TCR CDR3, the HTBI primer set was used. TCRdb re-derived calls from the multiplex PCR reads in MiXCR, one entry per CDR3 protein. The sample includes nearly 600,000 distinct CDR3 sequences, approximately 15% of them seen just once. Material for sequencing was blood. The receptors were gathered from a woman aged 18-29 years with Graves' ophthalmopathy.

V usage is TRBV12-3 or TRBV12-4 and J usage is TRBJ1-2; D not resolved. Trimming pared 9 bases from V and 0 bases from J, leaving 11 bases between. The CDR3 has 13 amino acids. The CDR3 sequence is CASAEEANYGYTF. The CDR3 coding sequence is TGTGCCAGTGCGGAGGAAGCTAACTATGGCTACACCTTC.

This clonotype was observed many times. As DNA, the CDR3 is TGTGCCAGCAGGGGTCGGGAGGATGGGACCCAGTACTTC. This translates into CASRGREDGTQYF. The chain carries TRBV7-3 and TRBJ2-5; TRBD2 matches 7 bases. The CDR3 is made up of 13 amino acids. The V gene end was trimmed by 6 bases and the J gene end by 7 bases; junction bases not matched to a gene: 8. Germline CDR1 and CDR2: SGHTA and FQGTGA.

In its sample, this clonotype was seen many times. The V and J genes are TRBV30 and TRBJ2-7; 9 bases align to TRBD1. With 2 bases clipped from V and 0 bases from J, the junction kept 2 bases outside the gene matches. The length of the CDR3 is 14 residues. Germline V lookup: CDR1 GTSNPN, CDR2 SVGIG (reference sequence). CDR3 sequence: CAWSLDRGSYEQYF. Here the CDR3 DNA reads TGTGCCTGGAGTTTGGACAGGGGCTCCTACGAGCAGTACTTC.

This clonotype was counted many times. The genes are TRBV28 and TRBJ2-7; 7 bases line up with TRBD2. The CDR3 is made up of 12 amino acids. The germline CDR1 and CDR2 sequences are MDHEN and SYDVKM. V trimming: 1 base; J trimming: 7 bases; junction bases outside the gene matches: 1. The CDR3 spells CASSLYGREQYF. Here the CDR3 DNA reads TGTGCCAGCAGTTTATACGGGAGGGAGCAGTACTTC.

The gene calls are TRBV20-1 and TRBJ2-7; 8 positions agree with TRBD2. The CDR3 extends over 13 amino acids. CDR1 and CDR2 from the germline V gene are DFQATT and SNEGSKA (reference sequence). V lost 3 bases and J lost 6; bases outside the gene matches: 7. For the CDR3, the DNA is TGCAGTGCTAGGAACGCGGGAGGAGGCGAGCAGTACTTC. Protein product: CSARNAGGGEQYF.

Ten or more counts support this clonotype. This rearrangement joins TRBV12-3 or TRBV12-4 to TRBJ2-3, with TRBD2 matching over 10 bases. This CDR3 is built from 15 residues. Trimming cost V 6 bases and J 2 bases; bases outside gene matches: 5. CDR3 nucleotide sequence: TGTGCCAGCAGCCAAGCGGGAGGGTTCACAGATACGCAGTATTTT. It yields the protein CASSQAGGFTDTQYF.

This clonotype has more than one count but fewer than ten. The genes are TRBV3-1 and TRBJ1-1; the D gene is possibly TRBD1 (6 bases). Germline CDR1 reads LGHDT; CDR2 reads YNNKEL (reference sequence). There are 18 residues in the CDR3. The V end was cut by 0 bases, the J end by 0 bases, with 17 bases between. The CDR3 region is CASSQETGWGQMNTEAFF. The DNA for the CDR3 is TGTGCCAGCAGCCAAGAAACGGGATGGGGGCAGATGAACACTGAAGCTTTCTTT.

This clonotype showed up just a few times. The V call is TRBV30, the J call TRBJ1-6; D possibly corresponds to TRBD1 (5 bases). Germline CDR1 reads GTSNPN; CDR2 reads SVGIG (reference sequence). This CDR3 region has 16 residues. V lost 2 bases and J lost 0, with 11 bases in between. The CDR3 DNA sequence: TGTGCCTGGAGTAGGGGACCCAGCTCCTATAATTCACCCCTCCACTTT. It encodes CAWSRGPSSYNSPLHF.

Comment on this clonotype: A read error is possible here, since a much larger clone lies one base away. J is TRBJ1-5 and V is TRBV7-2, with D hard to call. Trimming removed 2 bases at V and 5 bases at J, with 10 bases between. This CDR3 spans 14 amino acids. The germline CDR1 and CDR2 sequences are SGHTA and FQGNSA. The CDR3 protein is CASSLKGGDQPQHF. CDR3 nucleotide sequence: TGTGCCAGCAGCTTAAAGGGTGGCGATCAGCCCCAGCATTTT. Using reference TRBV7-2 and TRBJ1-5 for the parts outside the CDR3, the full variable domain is GAGVSQSPSNKVTEKGKDVELRCDPISGHTALYWYRQSLGQGLEFLIYFQGNSAPDKSGLPSDRFSAERTGGSVSTLTIQRTQQEDSAVYLCASSLKGGDQPQHFGDGTRLSIL.

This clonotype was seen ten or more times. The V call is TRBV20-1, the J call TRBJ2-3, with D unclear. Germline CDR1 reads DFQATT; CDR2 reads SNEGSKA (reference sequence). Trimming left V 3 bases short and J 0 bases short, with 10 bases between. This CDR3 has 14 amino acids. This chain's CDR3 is CSARNTISTDTQYF. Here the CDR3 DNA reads TGCAGTGCTAGGAACACCATCAGCACAGATACGCAGTATTTT.

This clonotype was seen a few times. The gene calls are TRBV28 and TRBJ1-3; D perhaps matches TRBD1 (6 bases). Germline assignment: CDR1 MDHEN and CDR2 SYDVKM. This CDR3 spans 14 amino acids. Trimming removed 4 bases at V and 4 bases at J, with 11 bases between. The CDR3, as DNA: TGTGCCAGCAGTTATGGGGGCCCAGGAAACACCATATATTTT. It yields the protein CASSYGGPGNTIYF.

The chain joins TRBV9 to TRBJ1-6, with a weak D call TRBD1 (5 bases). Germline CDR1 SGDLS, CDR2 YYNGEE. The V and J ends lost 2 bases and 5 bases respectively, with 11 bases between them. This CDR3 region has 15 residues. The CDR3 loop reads CASSVGTANNSPLHF. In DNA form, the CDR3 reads TGTGCCAGCAGCGTCGGGACGGCGAATAATTCACCCCTCCACTTT.

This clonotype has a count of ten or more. The CDR3 bases are TGTGCCACACGTGGAATAGGCTACGAGCAGTACTTC. It codes for CATRGIGYEQYF. The V and J genes are TRBV2 and TRBJ2-7; the D is unclear. The length of the CDR3 is 12 residues. V lost 10 bases and J 3 bases, leaving 13 bases between the germline ends. From germline, CDR1 is SNHLY and CDR2 FYNNEI.

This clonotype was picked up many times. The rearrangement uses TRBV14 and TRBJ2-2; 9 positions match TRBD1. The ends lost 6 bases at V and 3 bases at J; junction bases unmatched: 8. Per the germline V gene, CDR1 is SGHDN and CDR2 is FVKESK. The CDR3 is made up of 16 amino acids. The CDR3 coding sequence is TGTGCCAGCAGGATTGGAGGACAGGGGCACACCGGGGAGCTGTTTTTT. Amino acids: CASRIGGQGHTGELFF.